The TCR beta chain under discussion was sequenced for a study of radiotherapy plus CTLA-4 blockade in lung cancer. Study-level results: Tumor-derived TCR clones expanded in blood after radiotherapy plus ipilimumab.

Generated by immunoSEQ multiplex PCR, the TCRdb table keeps only in-frame clones and is missing some. The top ten clones hold roughly 10% of a sample with tens of thousands of clones, approximately 79% of them seen once. In germline, CDR1 is MGHDK, CDR2 SYGVNS. The CDR3 is 14 residues long. Note on this clone: The antigen remains undetermined. The junction differs from germline at one of its ends, possibly a read error.

The V gene is TRBV25-1, the J gene TRBJ1-2; D gene ambiguous. Sequences were derived from peripheral blood, sampled from a patient treated with radiotherapy plus ipilimumab. This sequence was found in a human donor with non-small cell lung cancer who had a complete response to radiotherapy plus ipilimumab. CDR3 protein: CVSSEVGSHYGYTF. CDR3 nucleotides: TGTGTCAGCAGTGAAGTAGGGTCCCACTATGGCTACACCTTC.